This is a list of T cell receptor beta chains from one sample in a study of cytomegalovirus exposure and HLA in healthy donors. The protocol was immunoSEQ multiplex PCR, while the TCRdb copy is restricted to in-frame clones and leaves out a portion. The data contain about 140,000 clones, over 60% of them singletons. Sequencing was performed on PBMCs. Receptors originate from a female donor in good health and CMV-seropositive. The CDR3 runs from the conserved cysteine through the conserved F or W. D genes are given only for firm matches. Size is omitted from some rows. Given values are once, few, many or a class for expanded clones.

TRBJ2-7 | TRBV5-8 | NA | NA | CASSFERAGSYEQYF | TGTGCCAGCAGCTTCGAAAGGGCCGGGAGCTACGAGCAGTACTTC
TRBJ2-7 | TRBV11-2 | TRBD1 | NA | CASSLDIGTGGYEQYF | TGTGCCAGCAGCTTAGATATTGGGACAGGAGGTTACGAGCAGTACTTC
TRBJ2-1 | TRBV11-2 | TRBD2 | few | CASSLDGGNEQFF | TGTGCCAGCAGCTTAGACGGGGGGAATGAGCAGTTCTTC
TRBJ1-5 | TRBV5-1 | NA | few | CASSLGDSLNQPQHF | TGCGCCAGCAGCTTGGGTGACAGTTTAAATCAGCCCCAGCATTTT
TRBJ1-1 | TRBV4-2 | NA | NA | CASSQVLGTLNTEAFF | TGTGCCAGCAGCCAAGTTTTAGGGACACTGAACACTGAAGCTTTCTTT
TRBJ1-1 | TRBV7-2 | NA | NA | CASSYPAGSTEAFF | TGTGCCAGCAGCTATCCTGCGGGGAGCACTGAAGCTTTCTTT
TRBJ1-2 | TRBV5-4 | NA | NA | CASSLGGVEGWYGYTF | TGTGCCAGCAGCTTGGGGGGAGTGGAGGGGTGGTATGGCTACACCTTC
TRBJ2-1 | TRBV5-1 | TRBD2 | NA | CASSLREGYYNEQFF | TGCGCCAGCAGTTTGAGGGAGGGCTACTACAATGAGCAGTTCTTC
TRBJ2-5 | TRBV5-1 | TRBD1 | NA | CASSLASGGQETQYF | TGCGCCAGCAGCTTGGCGTCAGGGGGTCAAGAGACCCAGTACTTC
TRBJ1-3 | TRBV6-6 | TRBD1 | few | CASSYDRVRNTIYF | TGTGCCAGCAGTTACGACAGGGTGAGGAACACCATATATTTT
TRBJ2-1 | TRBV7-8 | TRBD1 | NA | CASNPRGTGIYNEQFF | TGTGCCAGCAACCCTCGCGGGACAGGGATCTACAATGAGCAGTTCTTC
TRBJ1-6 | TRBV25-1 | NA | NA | CASSAHRGADNSPLHF | TGTGCCAGCTCAGCGCATCGGGGGGCTGATAATTCACCCCTCCACTTT
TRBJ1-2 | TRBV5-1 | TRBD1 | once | CASSLVSGQGPSYTF | TGCGCCAGCAGCTTGGTGTCGGGACAGGGTCCAAGCTACACCTTC
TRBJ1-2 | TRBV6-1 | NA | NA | CASNLRSFYGYTF | TGTGCCAGCAACCTGAGGAGTTTTTATGGCTACACCTTC
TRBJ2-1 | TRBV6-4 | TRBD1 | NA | CASSDGTGGFYNEQFF | TGTGCCAGCAGTGACGGGACAGGGGGTTTCTACAATGAGCAGTTCTTC
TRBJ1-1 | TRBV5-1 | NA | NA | CASSLESGVNTEAFF | TGCGCCAGCAGCTTGGAGTCCGGGGTGAACACTGAAGCTTTCTTT
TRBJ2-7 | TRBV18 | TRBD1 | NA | CASSPGQGYSEQYF | TGTGCCAGCTCACCGGGACAGGGTTACTCCGAGCAGTACTTC
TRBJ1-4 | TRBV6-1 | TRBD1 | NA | CASSDYRTGLEEKLFF | TGTGCCAGCAGTGACTACCGGACAGGGTTAGAGGAAAAACTGTTTTTT
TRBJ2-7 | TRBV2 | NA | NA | CASSTGPTYEQYF | TGTGCCAGCAGTACAGGGCCAACCTACGAGCAGTACTTC
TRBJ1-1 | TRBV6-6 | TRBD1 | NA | CASSRDRGVGAFF | TGTGCCAGCAGCCGGGACAGGGGAGTCGGGGCTTTCTTT
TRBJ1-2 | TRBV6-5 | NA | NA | CASSYLNYGYTF | TGTGCCAGCAGTTACCTAAACTATGGCTACACCTTC
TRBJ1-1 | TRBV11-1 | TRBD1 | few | CASSTRDSGFMNTEAFF | TGTGCCAGCAGCACCAGGGACAGTGGATTTATGAACACTGAAGCTTTCTTT
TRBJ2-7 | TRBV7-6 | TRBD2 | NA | CASSLTTSREQYF | TGTGCCAGCAGTTTAACGACTAGCCGTGAGCAGTACTTC
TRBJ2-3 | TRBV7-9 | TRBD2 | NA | CASSLKVAGDDTQYF | TGTGCCAGCAGCTTGAAAGTAGCGGGAGATGATACGCAGTATTTT
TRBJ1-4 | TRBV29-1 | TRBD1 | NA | CSAYGTEDNEKLFF | TGCAGCGCCTATGGGACAGAAGATAATGAAAAACTGTTTTTT
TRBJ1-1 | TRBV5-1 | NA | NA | CASSPEVQRGKAFF | TGCGCCAGCAGCCCCGAGGTGCAGCGAGGTAAAGCTTTCTTT
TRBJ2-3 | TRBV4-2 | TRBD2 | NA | CASSQDSSSGVQYF | TGTGCCAGCAGCCAAGATTCCTCTAGCGGGGTGCAGTATTTT
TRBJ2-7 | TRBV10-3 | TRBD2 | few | CAISDASGRHYEQYF | TGTGCCATCAGTGACGCTAGCGGGAGGCACTACGAGCAGTACTTC
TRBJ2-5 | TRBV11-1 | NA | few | CASSESRVGETQYF | TGTGCCAGCAGCGAAAGCAGGGTCGGGGAGACCCAGTACTTC
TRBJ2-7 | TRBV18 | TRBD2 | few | CASSLRASGSYEQYF | TGTGCCAGCTCACTAAGGGCTAGCGGGAGCTACGAGCAGTACTTC
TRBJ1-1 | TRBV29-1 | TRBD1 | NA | CSAVTGPGGEAFF | TGCAGCGCCGTGACAGGGCCAGGCGGTGAAGCTTTCTTT
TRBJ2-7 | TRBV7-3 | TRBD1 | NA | CASSLMGQGRYEQYF | TGTGCCAGCAGCTTAATGGGACAGGGGCGGTACGAGCAGTACTTC
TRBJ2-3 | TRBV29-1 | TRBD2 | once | CSVGGLARDTQYF | TGCAGCGTTGGAGGACTAGCGAGAGATACGCAGTATTTT
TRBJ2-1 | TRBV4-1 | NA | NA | CASSQAREWDNEQFF | TGCGCCAGCAGCCAAGCCCGGGAGTGGGACAATGAGCAGTTCTTC
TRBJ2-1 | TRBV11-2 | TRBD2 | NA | CASSLETGTSEQFF | TGTGCCAGCAGCTTGGAAACCGGGACTAGTGAGCAGTTCTTC
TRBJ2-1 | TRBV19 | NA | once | CASSILDSVNEQFF | TGTGCCAGTAGTATCCTAGATAGCGTCAATGAGCAGTTCTTC
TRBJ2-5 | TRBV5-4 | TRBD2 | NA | CASSPGLAETQYF | TGTGCCAGCAGCCCGGGACTAGCGGAGACCCAGTACTTC
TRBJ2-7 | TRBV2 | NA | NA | CASSDHGYSYEQYF | TGTGCCAGCAGTGATCACGGGTATAGCTACGAGCAGTACTTC
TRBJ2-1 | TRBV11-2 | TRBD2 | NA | CASSFLGGSVSYNEQFF | TGTGCCAGCAGCTTCCTTGGCGGGAGCGTCTCCTACAATGAGCAGTTCTTC
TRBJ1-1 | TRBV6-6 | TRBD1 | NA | CASSPTGSGTEAFF | TGTGCCAGCAGTCCGACAGGGTCGGGCACTGAAGCTTTCTTT
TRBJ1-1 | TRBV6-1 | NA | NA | CASSPYPDSSGAFF | TGTGCCAGCAGTCCCTATCCGGACTCCTCGGGTGCTTTCTTT
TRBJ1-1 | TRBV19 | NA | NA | CASSTRGPILNTEAFF | TGTGCCAGTAGTACCAGGGGTCCCATCCTGAACACTGAAGCTTTCTTT
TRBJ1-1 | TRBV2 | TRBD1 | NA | CASKLHRGEGTEAFF | TGTGCCAGCAAGCTTCACAGGGGGGAAGGGACTGAAGCTTTCTTT
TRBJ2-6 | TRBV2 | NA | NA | CASSDQGFSSGANVLTF | TGTGCCAGCAGTGATCAGGGGTTCAGCTCTGGGGCCAACGTCCTGACTTTC
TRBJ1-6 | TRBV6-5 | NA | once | CASRTLDSYNSPLHF | TGTGCCAGCAGAACTCTGGACAGCTATAATTCACCCCTCCACTTT
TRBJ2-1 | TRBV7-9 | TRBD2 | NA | CASSLGTSRINYNEQFF | TGTGCCAGCAGCTTAGGGACTAGCAGAATTAACTACAATGAGCAGTTCTTC
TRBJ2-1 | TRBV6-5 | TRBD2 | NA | CASKLAGTSGEQFF | TGTGCCAGCAAACTCGCCGGGACTAGCGGTGAGCAGTTCTTC
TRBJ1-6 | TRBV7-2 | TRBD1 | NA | CASSFRGQGLWSPLHF | TGTGCCAGCAGCTTTAGGGGACAGGGGTTATGGTCACCCCTCCACTTT
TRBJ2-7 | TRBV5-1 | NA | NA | CASSLVGGAWIEQYF | TGCGCCAGCAGCTTGGTGGGAGGAGCGTGGATCGAGCAGTACTTC
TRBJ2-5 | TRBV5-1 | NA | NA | CASSFYQDSQETQYF | TGCGCCAGCAGCTTTTACCAGGACAGTCAAGAGACCCAGTACTTC
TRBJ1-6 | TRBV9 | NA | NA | CASSVYFGGNSPLHF | TGTGCCAGCAGCGTATATTTCGGAGGGAATTCACCCCTCCACTTT
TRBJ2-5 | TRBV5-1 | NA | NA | CASSLGPLGGELKTQYF | TGCGCCAGCAGCTTGGGTCCCTTAGGGGGGGAACTGAAGACCCAGTACTTC
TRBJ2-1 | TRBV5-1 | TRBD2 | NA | CASSSRTSGGFHNEQFF | TGCGCCAGCAGCTCCAGGACTAGCGGGGGGTTTCACAATGAGCAGTTCTTC
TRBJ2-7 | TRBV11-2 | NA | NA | CASSSTAAGEQYF | TGTGCCAGCAGCTCCACCGCGGCGGGCGAGCAGTACTTC